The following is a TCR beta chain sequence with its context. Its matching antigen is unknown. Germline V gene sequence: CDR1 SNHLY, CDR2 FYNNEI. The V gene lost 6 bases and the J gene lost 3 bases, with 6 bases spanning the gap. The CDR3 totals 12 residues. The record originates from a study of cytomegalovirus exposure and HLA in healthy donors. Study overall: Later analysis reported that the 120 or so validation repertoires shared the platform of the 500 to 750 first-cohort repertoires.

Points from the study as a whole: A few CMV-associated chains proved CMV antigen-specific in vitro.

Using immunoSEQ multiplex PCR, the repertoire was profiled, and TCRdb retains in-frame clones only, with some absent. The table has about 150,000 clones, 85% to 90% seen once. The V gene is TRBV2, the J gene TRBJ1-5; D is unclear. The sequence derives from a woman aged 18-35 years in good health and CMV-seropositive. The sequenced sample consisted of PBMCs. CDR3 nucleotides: TGTGCCAGCAGCGCGGACAATCAGCCCCAGCATTTT. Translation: CASSADNQPQHF. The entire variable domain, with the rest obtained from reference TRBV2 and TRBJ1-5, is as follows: EPEVTQTPSHQVTQMGQEVILRCVPISNHLYFYWYRQILGQKVEFLVSFYNNEISEKSEIFDDQFSVERPDGSNFTLKIRSTKLEDSAMYFCASSADNQPQHFGDGTRLSIL.